Reported below is one T cell receptor (beta chain). Antigen unknown. The data originate from a study of cytomegalovirus exposure and HLA in healthy donors. Donors came from a validation cohort of over a hundred subjects, distinct from the first 666-subject cohort. General study results and limits: The listing of roughly 160 TCR beta chains classed them as cytomegalovirus-associated. The tendency of first-cohort TCR clusters to co-occur in the roughly 130 validation repertoires emerged from a later analysis.

Here immunoSEQ multiplex PCR was the method, and the copy in TCRdb shows in-frame clones only, minus some. Counted here are roughly 100,000 clones, roughly 94% occurring once; the ten biggest clones make up approximately 1%. Germline CDR1 and CDR2: SGHRS and YFSETQ. This CDR3 has 14 residues. Trimming stripped 0 bases from V and 2 bases from J, with 9 bases between. The receptor was isolated from a woman younger than 35 in good health and CMV-seronegative. The V and J genes are TRBV5-1 and TRBJ2-7; TRBD1 is a possible D gene (6 bases). The sequenced sample consisted of PBMCs. CDR3 loop: CASSLDRAPYEQYF. The CDR3 nucleotides read TGCGCCAGCAGCTTGGACAGGGCCCCCTACGAGCAGTACTTC.